What follows are 32 T cell receptor beta chains derived from one specimen sequenced in a study of shared T cell receptors in the human thymus. Sequencing used immunoSEQ multiplex PCR; TCRdb keeps in-frame clones, though not all of them. This repertoire shows under 700,000 clones, about four fifths found once; its top ten account for 0.01% to 0.015%. These data were also filed under a second study, of human thymus T cells.

The material sequenced was thymocytes. The origin of the receptors is a boy less than two years old with a congenital heart defect.

The CDR3 loop reads CAWSALGLATKLYEQYF. The DNA for the CDR3 is TGTGCCTGGAGTGCCCTAGGGCTAGCGACGAAGCTCTACGAGCAGTACTTC. The V call is TRBV30, the J call TRBJ2-7; possible D gene TRBD2, 6 bases. Germline V gene sequence: CDR1 GTSNPN, CDR2 SVGIG (reference sequence). V was pared by 1 base and J by 3 bases, with 22 bases between. This CDR3 is 17 amino acids long.

The chain links TRBV28 to TRBJ1-5; D perhaps matches TRBD1 (6 bases). Trimming left V 1 base short and J 0 bases short, with 16 bases between. Germline loops: CDR1 MDHEN, CDR2 SYDVKM. The CDR3 is 18 amino acids. The DNA for the CDR3 is TGTGCCAGCAGTTTATTGGGACATCAGAAATTTAGCAATCAGCCCCAGCATTTT. This encodes CASSLLGHQKFSNQPQHF.

This clone was counted only a few times. This sequence joins TRBV12-5 and TRBJ2-7; 7 positions match TRBD1. This CDR3 spans 12 amino acids. The V and J ends lost 8 bases and 7 bases, in that order; junction bases with no gene match: 8. Germline values: CDR1 LGHNT, CDR2 FRNRAP. The CDR3, as DNA: TGTGCTAGTAGACGGACAGGCGGAGAGCAGTACTTC. Protein product: CASRRTGGEQYF.

This sequence joins TRBV2 and TRBJ2-7; 7 nucleotides line up with TRBD1. CDR1 SNHLY and CDR2 FYNNEI come from the germline V gene. The junction had 14 bases not matched to a gene; V was cut back by 2 bases and J by 7 bases. CDR3 length equals 16 residues. The CDR3 DNA reads as TGTGCCAGCAGTGAATACTCCGGGGACAGCGGACAGGAGCAGTACTTC. This codes for CASSEYSGDSGQEQYF.

This rearrangement joins TRBV15 to TRBJ2-3; 8 nucleotides line up with TRBD2. The CDR3 consists of 15 residues. Germline CDR1 reads LNHNV; CDR2 reads YYDKDF (reference sequence). V lost 6 bases to trimming and J lost 2 bases; unmatched junction nucleotides: 7. The CDR3 DNA reads as TGTGCCACCAGAGGCGTAGCGGGAACCACAGATACGCAGTATTTT. It encodes CATRGVAGTTDTQYF.

V and J are TRBV2 and TRBJ2-7, with TRBD1 as a possible D gene (6 bases). Germline CDR1 reads SNHLY; CDR2 reads FYNNEI. The CDR3 is 13 amino acids. V was pared by 6 bases and J by 4 bases, with 13 bases between. CDR3: CASRANRAYEQYF. The CDR3 DNA sequence: TGTGCCAGCAGAGCTAACAGGGCGTACGAGCAGTACTTC.

This chain links TRBV18 with TRBJ2-7; 11 bases map to TRBD1. CDR1 is KGHSH and CDR2 is LQKENI in the germline V gene. The CDR3 totals 15 residues. V shed 5 bases, J shed 4 bases, and the junction held 7 bases outside the gene matches. The CDR3 DNA sequence: TGTGCCAGCTCAGCGGGACAGGGGGTCCAATACGAGCAGTACTTC. It translates to CASSAGQGVQYEQYF. Full variable domain (missing parts from reference TRBV18 and TRBJ2-7): NAGVMQNPRHLVRRRGQEARLRCSPMKGHSHVYWYRQLPEEGLKFMVYLQKENIIDESGMPKERFSAEFPKEGPSILRIQQVVRGDSAAYFCASSAGQGVQYEQYFGPGTRLTVT.

The V gene is TRBV11-3, the J gene TRBJ1-1, with 10 bases that match TRBD1. The V and J ends lost 5 bases and 2 bases, in that order; junction bases with no gene match: 14. The CDR3 spans 18 residues. Germline CDR1 and CDR2: SGHNT and YENEEA. The CDR3: CASSKLIPGTGVNTEAFF. CDR3 nucleotide sequence: TGTGCCAGCAGCAAACTAATCCCCGGGACAGGGGTTAACACTGAAGCTTTCTTT.

This clone has just a few counts. The rearrangement uses TRBV4-3 and TRBJ2-7; TRBD2 aligns across 7 bases. There are 15 residues in the CDR3. Germline CDR1 and CDR2: LGHNA and YSLEER. Trimming cost V 2 bases and J 5 bases; bases outside gene matches: 9. CDR3 protein: CASSQFGGRRDEQYF. The CDR3 nucleotides are TGCGCCAGCAGCCAATTCGGCGGGAGACGGGACGAGCAGTACTTC.

The gene calls are TRBV10-3 and TRBJ1-5; a weak D match, TRBD1 (6 bases). The CDR3 spans 13 residues. Germline values: CDR1 ENHRY, CDR2 SYGVKD. V lost 7 bases, J lost 7 bases, and 14 bases lay in between. CDR3 sequence reads: CAITQGIGQPQHF. The CDR3 DNA is TGTGCCATCACCCAGGGGATAGGGCAGCCCCAGCATTTT.

The chain uses TRBV30 and TRBJ2-7; the D gene is possibly TRBD1 (6 bases). Trimming cost V 2 bases and J 1 base, with 12 bases left between them. Germline lookup yields CDR1 GTSNPN and CDR2 SVGIG (reference sequence). The CDR3 sequence is 14 residues long. The CDR3 sequence is CAWSSPGASYEQYF. The CDR3 nucleotides read TGTGCCTGGAGTTCCCCAGGGGCTTCCTACGAGCAGTACTTC.

The rearrangement uses TRBV25-1 and TRBJ1-1; 7 bases align to TRBD1. Looked up from germline, CDR1 is MGHDK and CDR2 is SYGVNS. The ends lost 7 bases at V and 1 base at J; junction bases unmatched: 6. This CDR3 is built from 14 residues. The CDR3 loop is CASKMTGSNTEAFF. CDR3 DNA sequence: TGTGCCAGCAAAATGACAGGGTCGAACACTGAAGCTTTCTTT.

The chain has TRBV27 and TRBJ2-7, with D possibly TRBD2 on 6 matching bases. This CDR3 is 16 amino acids long. The V end was cut by 5 bases, the J end by 3 bases, with 20 bases between. Germline V gene lookup returns CDR1 MNHEY and CDR2 SMNVEV (reference sequence). CDR3 amino acids: CASSQSNRGTFYEQYF. The CDR3 coding sequence is TGTGCCAGCAGTCAATCTAACCGAGGGACTTTCTACGAGCAGTACTTC.

This chain joins TRBV25-1 and TRBJ1-1; 9 bases match TRBD1. The CDR3 has 17 amino acids. V lost 6 bases and J lost 1; bases outside the gene matches: 12. CDR1 and CDR2 (germline): MGHDK, SYGVNS. CDR3 in DNA: TGTGCCAGCAGACCCCCGGGACAGGGATTGAGGAACACTGAAGCTTTCTTT. Amino acids: CASRPPGQGLRNTEAFF.

The CDR3 DNA reads TGTGCCAGCAGCATAACACAGGGAAACAAAAACATTCAGTACTTC. Encoded protein: CASSITQGNKNIQYF. The chain joins TRBV11-2 to TRBJ2-4; tentatively, D is TRBD1 (6 bases). Germline V gene data show CDR1 as SGHAT and CDR2 as FQNNGV. This CDR3 comprises 15 residues. Trimming took 5 bases from V and 3 from J, leaving 14 bases between them.

CDR3 residues: CSVGGGRATDTQYF. CDR3 bases: TGCAGCGTTGGGGGCGGGAGGGCCACAGATACGCAGTATTTT. This chain uses TRBV29-1 with TRBJ2-3, with 9 bases aligning to TRBD2. The J segment lost 2 bases and the V segment lost 4 bases, leaving 4 bases of the junction unmatched. Germline V gives CDR1 SQVTM, CDR2 ANQGSEA. This CDR3 is 14 amino acids long.

This clone has a handful of counts. The rearrangement links TRBV5-8 to TRBJ2-7, with a weak D call TRBD1 (7 bases). The ends were cut back, 4 bases at V and 8 bases at J, with 10 bases in the middle. From germline, CDR1 is SGHTS and CDR2 YDEGEE. The CDR3 runs to 11 residues. The CDR3: CASSPGGKQYF. The CDR3 DNA reads as TGTGCCAGCAGCCCAGGGGGGAAGCAGTACTTC. Based on the CDR3 plus reference TRBV5-8 and TRBJ2-7, the full variable domain is EAGVTQSPTHLIKTRGQQATLRCSPISGHTSVYWYQQALGLGLQFLLWYDEGEERNRGNFPPRFSGRQFPNYSSELNVNALELEDSALYLCASSPGGKQYFGPGTRLTVT.

Here the CDR3 DNA reads TGTGCCAGCAGCGTAGCGATAAGAGAGTGGGAGACCCAGTACTTC. It translates to CASSVAIREWETQYF. This chain links TRBV9 with TRBJ2-5; D is unclear. The length of the CDR3 is 15 residues. The germline V and J ends were trimmed by 0 bases and 5 bases, with 14 bases remaining between them. The germline V gene encodes CDR1 SGDLS and CDR2 YYNGEE.

The chain combines TRBV27 with TRBJ2-7; 8 bases agree with TRBD2. Germline CDR1 MNHEY, CDR2 SMNVEV (reference sequence). The trim removed 3 bases at V and 2 bases at J, leaving 24 bases unmatched. The CDR3 has 21 residues. This CDR3 is CASSLVGAIGWTGGAAYEQYF. CDR3 bases: TGTGCCAGCAGTTTGGTCGGGGCAATCGGGTGGACGGGAGGGGCGGCCTACGAGCAGTACTTC.

The V call is TRBV27, the J call TRBJ2-2; TRBD2 matches 9 bases. With V trimmed by 3 bases and J by 3 bases, 8 bases remained unmatched. The CDR3 loop spans 17 amino acids. Looked up from germline, CDR1 is MNHEY and CDR2 is SMNVEV (reference sequence). DNA of the CDR3: TGTGCCAGCAGTTTGGTGGGCGGGGGGGAGCACACCGGGGAGCTGTTTTTT. Residues: CASSLVGGGEHTGELFF.

This chain connects TRBV5-1 to TRBJ1-4; D is ambiguous. CDR3 length equals 19 residues. Germline V gene data show CDR1 as SGHRS and CDR2 as YFSETQ. V dropped 5 bases and J dropped 11 bases, with 34 bases sitting between them. The CDR3 DNA is TGCGCCAGCAGGCCCGGGCTTGGGAGCCGGCCTCTTATGTCCCCTAAACTGTTTTTT. Its translation: CASRPGLGSRPLMSPKLFF.

The chain links TRBV28 to TRBJ2-3; possible D gene TRBD2, 5 bases. The CDR3 spans 15 residues. Germline loops: CDR1 MDHEN, CDR2 SYDVKM. The V end lost 8 bases, the J end lost 1 base, and 16 bases lay between the germline ends. CDR3 nucleotide sequence: TGTGCCAGCTCCCTGGGGTCTAGCCGCACAGATACGCAGTATTTT. It translates to CASSLGSSRTDTQYF.

The chain employs TRBV11-3 and TRBJ2-5, with D possibly matching TRBD1 (5 bases). Germline lookup yields CDR1 SGHNT and CDR2 YENEEA. The CDR3 runs to 17 residues. The V gene lost 5 bases and the J gene lost 5 bases, with 24 bases spanning the gap. In DNA, the CDR3 is TGTGCCAGCAGCCCCCTTGACAGCTCGGAATGGTCGGAGACCCAGTACTTC. Translation gives CASSPLDSSEWSETQYF. The full variable domain, completed using reference TRBV11-3 and TRBJ2-5, is EAGVVQSPRYKIIEKKQPVAFWCNPISGHNTLYWYLQNLGQGPELLIRYENEEAVDDSQLPKDRFSAERLKGVDSTLKIQPAELGDSAVYLCASSPLDSSEWSETQYFGPGTRLLVL.

The V call is TRBV27, the J call TRBJ2-7; 7 nucleotides match TRBD2. V lost 5 bases and J lost 5; bases outside the gene matches: 12. Germline loops: CDR1 MNHEY, CDR2 SMNVEV (reference sequence). This CDR3 is built from 15 residues. The CDR3 coding sequence is TGTGCCAGCAGTCCGCGGCGGGAGAAGAAAAACGAGCAGTACTTC. This gives the protein CASSPRREKKNEQYF.

CDR3: CATSREGQGWAYGYTF. The CDR3 DNA follows: TGTGCCACCAGCAGAGAAGGGCAGGGGTGGGCCTATGGCTACACCTTC. The chain uses TRBV15 and TRBJ1-2, with D tentatively TRBD1 (6 bases). V was trimmed by 0 bases and J by 4 bases, leaving 15 bases between them. CDR1 is LNHNV and CDR2 is YYDKDF in the germline V gene (reference sequence). The CDR3 is made up of 16 amino acids.

This clone has more than one count but fewer than ten. The V and J genes are TRBV19 and TRBJ2-7; 16 bases align to TRBD2. V trimming: 8 bases; J trimming: 7 bases; junction bases outside the gene matches: 5. The CDR3 runs 14 residues. Per germline, CDR1 LNHDA and CDR2 SQIVND (reference sequence). The CDR3 DNA is TGTGCCAGTCCCCCGGGACTAGCGGGAGGGGAGCAGTACTTC. It translates to CASPPGLAGGEQYF.

The count of this clone is one. The chain has TRBV30 and TRBJ2-3, with 8 positions matching TRBD2. This CDR3 spans 16 amino acids. Per germline, CDR1 GTSNPN and CDR2 SVGIG (reference sequence). The V segment lost 0 bases and the J segment 5 bases; nucleotides outside the gene matches: 10. CDR3 nucleotide sequence: TGTGCCTGGAGTGTGGAGCGGGAGAGTCAAGGAGATACGCAGTATTTT. This sequence encodes CAWSVERESQGDTQYF.

This chain joins TRBV4-2 and TRBJ2-1; 9 nucleotides agree with TRBD2. This CDR3 has 17 amino acids. Unmatched junction bases numbered 14, after V lost 3 bases and J lost 8 bases. The germline CDR1 and CDR2 sequences are LGHNA and YNFKEQ. CDR3 amino acids: CASSQGSGGRVLDEQFF. The CDR3, as DNA: TGTGCCAGCAGCCAGGGCTCGGGCGGGAGGGTCTTGGATGAGCAGTTCTTC.

The chain joins TRBV4-3 to TRBJ2-2, with a possible D match to TRBD2 (5 bases). V was clipped by 1 base and J by 6 bases, with 15 bases between them. The germline V gene has CDR1 LGHNA and CDR2 YSLEER. This CDR3 region has 16 residues. The CDR3 protein is CASSQGWRLGAGELFF. The CDR3 coding sequence is TGCGCCAGCAGCCAAGGGTGGAGGTTAGGAGCCGGGGAGCTGTTTTTT.

In DNA, the CDR3 is TGTGCCAGCAGTTACCTAAGGGACACCTACACCGGGGAGCTGTTTTTT. It yields the protein CASSYLRDTYTGELFF. The chain employs TRBV6-5 and TRBJ2-2; tentative D call: TRBD1 (6 bases). The CDR3 spans 16 residues. Germline values: CDR1 MNHEY, CDR2 SVGAGI. With 2 bases removed from V and 3 bases from J, the gap between germline ends came to 13 bases.

This clone came up a few times. V gene TRBV19 combines with J gene TRBJ2-1, with 8 bases fitting TRBD1. Germline values: CDR1 LNHDA, CDR2 SQIVND (reference sequence). With V trimmed by 5 bases and J by 6 bases, 9 bases remained unmatched. This CDR3 spans 15 amino acids. The CDR3 DNA is TGTGCCAGTAGTCCCGTTAGGGACAGGCCCAATGAGCAGTTCTTC. It is translated as CASSPVRDRPNEQFF.

The chain links TRBV10-2 to TRBJ2-5; D is ambiguous. V was shortened by 8 bases and J by 2 bases, with 15 bases between the two germline ends. Germline CDR1 WSHSY, CDR2 SAAADI. The CDR3 has 14 residues. The CDR3 DNA is TGCGCCAGCGGCTCTCCGGGTCGACAAGAGACCCAGTACTTC. The encoded protein is CASGSPGRQETQYF.